This T cell receptor beta chain was profiled in a study of T cells in Graves' hyperthyroidism and ophthalmopathy. Points from the study as a whole: Most clonotypes expanded in the thyroid (above 0.001) were also present in blood. From stable hyperthyroidism, ophthalmopathy was set apart by a 13 V-J model.

On this clonotype: What it binds is not known.

RNA transcripts served as the template for amplifying TCR beta CDR3 regions. The HTBI primer set was used in a first-round RT-PCR of the TCR CDR3. Each CDR3 protein is one row after TCRdb ran MiXCR on the multiplex PCR reads. Of hundreds of thousands of distinct CDR3 sequences in the sample, 35% to 40% were seen once. Investigators excluded patients with uncontrolled infection, other autoimmune disease, pregnancy or lactation. Diagnoses were established using clinical symptoms, serum thyroxine and TRAb, thyroid ultrasound and orbital computed tomography. Sequences were obtained from blood. The origin of this receptor is a man in his late teens or twenties with Graves' hyperthyroidism.

CDR3 region: CSARDEQGDEQYF. CDR3 bases: TGCAGTGCTAGAGATGAACAGGGGGACGAGCAGTACTTC. V is TRBV20-1 and J is TRBJ2-7; TRBD1 matches at 8 bases. The V gene's germline CDR1 is DFQATT and CDR2 SNEGSKA (reference sequence). This CDR3 contains 13 residues. V gave up 0 bases and J gave up 5 bases; unmatched junction bases: 3.